The 32 T cell receptor beta chains in this list originate from one sample, sequenced in a study of beta chain features in type 1 diabetes. Expressed TCRB transcripts were sequenced after all isolated RNA was converted to cDNA. Clones were sequenced by immunoSEQ multiplex PCR, and TCRdb holds only the in-frame ones, with some missing. Seen here are 110,000 to 150,000 clones, nearly 9.5% observed once, and the top ten hold about 0.61%. The sequencing sample was made of central memory CD4+ T cells from blood. The receptors stem from a man younger than 30 in good health.

The rearrangement uses TRBV5-1 and TRBJ2-3, with 9 nucleotides matching TRBD1. The CDR3 contains 16 residues. V gave up 4 bases and J gave up 1 base; unmatched junction bases: 7. Germline V gene lookup returns CDR1 SGHRS and CDR2 YFSETQ. The CDR3 loop reads CASSTRWTGGTDTQYF. CDR3 sequence (DNA): TGCGCCAGCAGCACAAGATGGACAGGGGGCACAGATACGCAGTATTTT.

The V call is TRBV10-3, the J call TRBJ2-1, with D possibly matching TRBD1 (6 bases). V lost 5 bases and J lost 7, with 12 bases in between. Germline values: CDR1 ENHRY, CDR2 SYGVKD. This CDR3 is built from 13 residues. In nucleotides, the CDR3 is TGTGCCATCAGTATCCGGGACATAAATGAGCAGTTCTTC. Residues: CAISIRDINEQFF.

The J gene is TRBJ1-1, the V gene TRBV10-3; tentative D call: TRBD1 (6 bases). Looked up from germline, CDR1 is ENHRY and CDR2 is SYGVKD. The V end lost 2 bases, the J end lost 4 bases, and 17 bases lay between the germline ends. This CDR3 is built from 16 residues. As DNA, the CDR3 is TGTGCCATCAGTGAGACCAAACAGGGATTTCCCACTGAAGCTTTCTTT. Protein: CAISETKQGFPTEAFF.

The DNA for the CDR3 is TGTGCCAGCAGCACAGGGGGGGGACATAGGGACTACGAGCAGTACTTC. Amino acid sequence: CASSTGGGHRDYEQYF. The J gene is TRBJ2-7, the V gene TRBV9, with a possible D match to TRBD1 (8 bases). Trimming left V 4 bases short and J 3 bases short, with 20 bases between. CDR1 SGDLS and CDR2 YYNGEE come from the germline V gene. There are 16 residues in the CDR3. Full variable domain (rest looked up from reference TRBV9 and TRBJ2-7): DSGVTQTPKHLITATGQRVTLRCSPRSGDLSVYWYQQSLDQGLQFLIQYYNGEERAKGNILERFSAQQFPDLHSELNLSSLELGDSALYFCASSTGGGHRDYEQYFGPGTRLTVT.

This clone occurred a few times. V gene TRBV7-2 combines with J gene TRBJ2-5; 8 bases fit TRBD2. This CDR3 comprises 15 residues. The germline V gene has CDR1 SGHTA and CDR2 FQGNSA. The V gene end was trimmed by 8 bases and the J gene end by 5 bases; junction bases not matched to a gene: 13. The CDR3 region is CASQEGGGNYETQYF. The CDR3 DNA reads TGTGCCAGCCAGGAGGGCGGGGGGAATTACGAGACCCAGTACTTC.

Only a few counts were recorded for this clone. V is TRBV28 and J is TRBJ1-2; 10 bases are shared with TRBD1. This CDR3 comprises 14 residues. Germline V lookup: CDR1 MDHEN, CDR2 SYDVKM. V lost 5 bases to trimming and J lost 4 bases; unmatched junction nucleotides: 4. CDR3 bases: TGTGCCAGCAGTCAGGACAGGGGGGTCTATGGCTACACCTTC. This sequence encodes CASSQDRGVYGYTF.

The CDR3 is CASGLFRGKANTGELFF. CDR3 DNA: TGTGCTAGTGGTTTGTTTCGGGGGAAGGCAAACACCGGGGAGCTGTTTTTT. The gene calls are TRBV12-5 and TRBJ2-2; D might be TRBD2 (6 bases). Germline V gives CDR1 LGHNT, CDR2 FRNRAP. This CDR3 contains 17 residues. V lost 2 bases, J lost 2 bases, and 15 bases lay in between. The whole variable domain, remainder taken from reference TRBV12-5 and TRBJ2-2, is DARVTQTPRHKVTEMGQEVTMRCQPILGHNTVFWYRQTMMQGLELLAYFRNRAPLDDSGMPKDRFSAEMPDATLATLKIQPSEPRDSAVYFCASGLFRGKANTGELFFGEGSRLTVL.

The V call is TRBV6-5, the J call TRBJ1-1; 8 nucleotides align to TRBD1. CDR3 length: 15 amino acids. J gave up 5 bases and V 0 bases, and 5 bases lay outside the gene matches. Germline V gene sequence: CDR1 MNHEY, CDR2 SVGAGI. The CDR3 loop is CASSYSTGAATEAFF. In DNA, the CDR3 is TGTGCCAGCAGTTACTCGACAGGGGCGGCAACTGAAGCTTTCTTT.

This sequence joins TRBV30 and TRBJ2-2; 9 bases fit TRBD2. V lost 0 bases to trimming and J lost 2 bases; unmatched junction nucleotides: 13. CDR3 length: 19 amino acids. Germline V gene sequence: CDR1 GTSNPN, CDR2 SVGIG (reference sequence). The CDR3: CAWSVRGRRGGINTGELFF. The CDR3 DNA reads as TGTGCCTGGAGTGTACGTGGGCGGCGGGGGGGAATAAACACCGGGGAGCTGTTTTTT.

This clone was found many times. This chain uses TRBV29-1 with TRBJ1-1; D remains ambiguous. Trimming left V 3 bases short and J 1 base short, with 3 bases between. The CDR3 consists of 11 residues. CDR1 is SQVTM, CDR2 ANQGSEA, per germline. As DNA, the CDR3 is TGCAGCGTTGATAGGAACACTGAAGCTTTCTTT. Its protein product is CSVDRNTEAFF.

This clone was seen at least ten times. This chain connects TRBV7-2 to TRBJ2-3, with TRBD2 identical over 7 bases. Trimming cost V 0 bases and J 2 bases; bases outside gene matches: 2. Germline V gene sequence: CDR1 SGHTA, CDR2 FQGNSA. CDR3 length: 15 residues. CDR3 region: CASSLASGSTDTQYF. In DNA form, the CDR3 reads TGTGCCAGCAGCTTAGCTAGCGGGTCCACAGATACGCAGTATTTT.

The V call is TRBV6-6, the J call TRBJ2-3; D is possibly TRBD1 (5 bases). V shed 5 bases and J shed 6 bases, with 9 bases lying between them. Germline V gene sequence: CDR1 MNHNY, CDR2 SVGAGI (reference sequence). This CDR3 has 12 residues. The CDR3 nucleotides read TGTGCCAGCAGTCAAGGGGTGGATACGCAGTATTTT. This gives the protein CASSQGVDTQYF.

This clone was counted ten times or more. The gene calls are TRBV23-1 and TRBJ1-5, with 7 bases that match TRBD1. TRBV23-1 is labeled an ORF, and its function is uncertain. The CDR3 has 14 residues. Unmatched junction bases numbered 6, after V lost 8 bases and J lost 2 bases. The CDR3 coding sequence is TGCGCCAGCTCTTCTGACAGGGGCAATCAGCCCCAGCATTTT. Translation gives CASSSDRGNQPQHF.

The rearrangement uses TRBV2 and TRBJ2-3; TRBD1 is a possible D gene (8 bases). The V end was cut by 6 bases, the J end by 2 bases, with 18 bases between. Germline values: CDR1 SNHLY, CDR2 FYNNEI. The CDR3 spans 16 residues. CDR3 in amino acids: CASRKWTGTITDTQYF. CDR3 DNA: TGTGCCAGCAGGAAATGGACAGGGACTATCACAGATACGCAGTATTTT.

This clone was observed a handful of times. V usage is TRBV9 and J usage is TRBJ2-5, with TRBD1 matching 8 bases. Trimming removed 0 bases from V and 10 bases from J; junction bases left unmatched: 8. CDR1 is SGDLS and CDR2 is YYNGEE in the germline V gene. The CDR3 extends over 14 amino acids. In DNA form, the CDR3 reads TGTGCCAGCAGCGTAGGGGCAGGGGGCCGGGACCAGTACTTC. The encoded protein is CASSVGAGGRDQYF.

This clone has ten or more counts. The V and J genes are TRBV7-2 and TRBJ2-5; 14 nucleotides align to TRBD2. Looked up from germline, CDR1 is SGHTA and CDR2 is FQGNSA. The CDR3 loop spans 15 amino acids. The junction had 4 bases not matched to a gene; V was cut back by 5 bases and J by 5 bases. The CDR3 is CASSPTSGGGETQYF. CDR3 in DNA: TGTGCCAGCAGCCCGACTAGCGGGGGGGGTGAGACCCAGTACTTC.

For this clone: The same CDR3 also results from other DNA sequences found in this sample. This rearrangement joins TRBV19 to TRBJ2-7; TRBD1 aligns across 8 bases. CDR1 and CDR2 (germline): LNHDA, SQIVND (reference sequence). The CDR3 runs 13 residues. The junction had 6 bases not matched to a gene; V was cut back by 6 bases and J by 5 bases. CDR3 loop: CASSANRGNEQYF. The CDR3 coding sequence is TGTGCCAGTAGCGCAAACAGGGGGAACGAGCAGTACTTC.

This sequence joins TRBV29-1 and TRBJ2-3; 8 bases align to TRBD1. V lost 3 bases, J lost 5 bases, and 7 bases stayed unmatched. Germline-derived CDR1 and CDR2 are SQVTM and ANQGSEA. This CDR3 has 14 amino acids. CDR3 in amino acids: CSVEMGTGQDTQYF. The CDR3 DNA sequence: TGCAGCGTTGAGATGGGGACAGGCCAAGATACGCAGTATTTT.

This clone was found a few times. J is TRBJ2-2 and V is TRBV6-5; D unclear. Germline CDR1 and CDR2: MNHEY and SVGAGI. Trimming pared 6 bases from V and 9 bases from J, leaving 17 bases between. There are 14 residues in the CDR3. CDR3 sequence reads: CASSPDGFLRELFF. The CDR3 coding sequence is TGTGCCAGCAGCCCTGACGGGTTCCTGAGGGAGCTGTTTTTT.

The V and J genes are TRBV4-1 and TRBJ1-1; no firm D call. The CDR3 spans 15 residues. Trimming left V 0 bases short and J 0 bases short, with 8 bases between. CDR1 MGHRA and CDR2 YSYEKL come from the germline V gene. The DNA of the CDR3 is TGCGCCAGCAGCCAAGACGGCAGGCTGAACACTGAAGCTTTCTTT. Translation: CASSQDGRLNTEAFF.

This clone was recorded at least ten times. The V and J genes are TRBV4-1 and TRBJ2-7; D possibly corresponds to TRBD1 (6 bases). Trimming took off 3 bases at V and 0 bases at J, with 18 bases between the two ends. The length of the CDR3 is 17 residues. Germline V gene data show CDR1 as MGHRA and CDR2 as YSYEKL. The CDR3 DNA follows: TGCGCCAGCAGCCAGGGTCTCCGGGACACAAGCTCCTACGAGCAGTACTTC. It translates to CASSQGLRDTSSYEQYF.

This chain links TRBV7-2 with TRBJ1-5, with TRBD1 as a possible D gene (5 bases). Germline-derived CDR1 and CDR2 are SGHTA and FQGNSA. CDR3 size: 13 residues. V was shortened by 1 base and J by 8 bases, with 9 bases between the two germline ends. The CDR3 DNA reads TGTGCCAGCAGCTTAGTTCAGGGTGAGCCCCAGCATTTT. Its protein product is CASSLVQGEPQHF. Looking up the rest from reference TRBV7-2 and TRBJ1-5 gives the full variable domain: GAGVSQSPSNKVTEKGKDVELRCDPISGHTALYWYRQSLGQGLEFLIYFQGNSAPDKSGLPSDRFSAERTGGSVSTLTIQRTQQEDSAVYLCASSLVQGEPQHFGDGTRLSIL.

This sequence joins TRBV2 and TRBJ2-2; TRBD1 might be the D (6 bases). Germline CDR1 reads SNHLY; CDR2 reads FYNNEI. V was pared by 0 bases and J by 4 bases, with 12 bases between. CDR3 length equals 16 residues. The CDR3 loop reads CASSEAWGRSTGELFF. The CDR3, as DNA: TGTGCCAGCAGTGAAGCTTGGGGGCGTAGCACCGGGGAGCTGTTTTTT.

The V and J genes are TRBV11-2 and TRBJ2-2, with TRBD1 matching over 9 bases. The CDR3 length is 16 residues. V was clipped by 1 base and J by 0 bases; unmatched bases: 0. Germline values: CDR1 SGHAT, CDR2 FQNNGV. The CDR3 here is CASSLGTGANTGELFF. As DNA, the CDR3 is TGTGCCAGCAGCTTAGGGACAGGGGCGAACACCGGGGAGCTGTTTTTT.

In this sample, this clone turned up a few times. The rearrangement uses TRBV6-1 and TRBJ2-3; TRBD2 aligns across 8 bases. Germline V gene data show CDR1 as MNHNS and CDR2 as SASEGT. The CDR3 runs 15 residues. After removal of 3 bases from V and 3 bases from J, the junction contained 5 bases not matched to a gene. CDR3 DNA sequence: TGTGCCAGCAGTGAGCGGGGGGTTACAACAGATACGCAGTATTTT. It encodes CASSERGVTTDTQYF.

The V call is TRBV7-7, the J call TRBJ2-2; 11 bases fit TRBD2. The CDR3 length is 16 residues. V was clipped by 5 bases and J by 7 bases; unmatched bases: 9. The V gene's germline CDR1 is SSHAT and CDR2 FNYEAQ (reference sequence). In DNA form, the CDR3 reads TGTGCCAGCAGCCTTAGCGGGGGGGCGAATAGCGGGGAGCTGTTTTTT. Translating gives CASSLSGGANSGELFF.

The rearrangement joins TRBV6-5 to TRBJ2-7; 10 bases match TRBD1. The CDR3 covers 14 residues. V trimming: 5 bases; J trimming: 1 base; junction bases outside the gene matches: 2. Germline V lookup: CDR1 MNHEY, CDR2 SVGAGI. CDR3 amino acids: CASSPGQGSYEQYF. CDR3 DNA sequence: TGTGCCAGCAGTCCGGGACAGGGGTCCTACGAGCAGTACTTC.

This clone was counted only a few times. J is TRBJ2-5 and V is TRBV7-7, with TRBD2 matching 8 bases. Germline values: CDR1 SSHAT, CDR2 FNYEAQ (reference sequence). Germline trimming cut 5 bases from V and 3 bases from J; bases unmatched to any gene: 8. There are 15 residues in the CDR3. The CDR3 DNA is TGTGCCAGCAGCCTCCTGGGGACTAGTGAAGAGACCCAGTACTTC. Its protein product is CASSLLGTSEETQYF. The full variable domain, its missing parts supplied by reference TRBV7-7 and TRBJ2-5, is GAGVSQSPRYKVTKRGQDVTLRCDPISSHATLYWYQQALGQGPEFLTYFNYEAQPDKSGLPSDRFSAERPEGSISTLTIQRTEQRDSAMYRCASSLLGTSEETQYFGPGTRLLVL.

Only a few counts were recorded for this clone. This chain connects TRBV7-2 to TRBJ2-1; D possibly corresponds to TRBD1 (6 bases). The ends were cut back, 6 bases at V and 10 bases at J, with 22 bases in the middle. This CDR3 contains 15 residues. Germline values: CDR1 SGHTA, CDR2 FQGNSA. CDR3 region: CASRLSRDTPREQFF. In nucleotides, the CDR3 is TGTGCCAGCAGGCTTAGTCGGGACACCCCAAGGGAGCAGTTCTTC. The full variable domain, its missing parts supplied by reference TRBV7-2 and TRBJ2-1, is GAGVSQSPSNKVTEKGKDVELRCDPISGHTALYWYRQSLGQGLEFLIYFQGNSAPDKSGLPSDRFSAERTGGSVSTLTIQRTQQEDSAVYLCASRLSRDTPREQFFGPGTRLTVL.

In this sample, this clone turned up a few times. This chain uses TRBV18 with TRBJ1-2; 9 positions agree with TRBD1. Looked up from germline, CDR1 is KGHSH and CDR2 is LQKENI. This CDR3 comprises 14 residues. V was pared by 5 bases and J by 1 base, with 2 bases of the junction left unmatched. CDR3 sequence (DNA): TGTGCCAGCTCAGGGGACAGGGATAACTATGGCTACACCTTC. Protein: CASSGDRDNYGYTF.

The gene calls are TRBV19 and TRBJ1-5, with 9 bases lining up with TRBD1. The CDR3 has 18 residues. V gave up 4 bases and J gave up 3 bases; unmatched junction bases: 13. Germline-derived CDR1 and CDR2 are LNHDA and SQIVND (reference sequence). Here the CDR3 DNA reads TGTGCCAGTAGTACCCGGGACAGGGTGTACGCGGTCAATCAGCCCCAGCATTTT. This translates into CASSTRDRVYAVNQPQHF.

V usage is TRBV27 and J usage is TRBJ1-5; D uncertain. Germline V gives CDR1 MNHEY, CDR2 SMNVEV (reference sequence). V lost 4 bases and J lost 0, with 10 bases in between. This CDR3 comprises 15 residues. In DNA form, the CDR3 reads TGTGCCAGCAGTTCAGATGTTAATAGCAATCAGCCCCAGCATTTT. This gives the protein CASSSDVNSNQPQHF.